This T cell receptor (beta chain) was recovered during a study of human T cells and chemical hapten exposure. This clonotype was counted between two and nine times. Its matching antigen is unknown. Individual cDNA molecules had unique molecular identifiers attached to them by the library. As handled by the study authors: Samples had a median of 95,638 TCRs, ranging roughly 20,000 to 700,000. MiXCR, applied by TCRdb to the 5' RACE reads, yields one record per CDR3 protein. These V and J calls rely on TCRdb rather than the paper's analysis. This sample carries more than 75,000 distinct CDR3 sequences, approximately 15% of them seen once, and the ten largest clones take approximately 6.3%. The V and J ends lost 2 bases and 5 bases, in that order; junction bases with no gene match: 9. This CDR3 is 15 amino acids long. Germline CDR1 and CDR2: KGHSH and LQKENI. Unfractionated whole blood was the source of the extracted total RNA.

The study, taken as a whole, reports: With regard to DPC sensitization, TCRs above 1 in 1000 frequency did not change.

The chain is built from TRBV18 and TRBJ2-7; 7 bases map to TRBD2. This TCR came from a female donor in good health. CDR3 sequence (DNA): TGTGCCAGCTCACCAACCGGACTAGTCCACAACGAGCAGTACTTC. This translates into CASSPTGLVHNEQYF.